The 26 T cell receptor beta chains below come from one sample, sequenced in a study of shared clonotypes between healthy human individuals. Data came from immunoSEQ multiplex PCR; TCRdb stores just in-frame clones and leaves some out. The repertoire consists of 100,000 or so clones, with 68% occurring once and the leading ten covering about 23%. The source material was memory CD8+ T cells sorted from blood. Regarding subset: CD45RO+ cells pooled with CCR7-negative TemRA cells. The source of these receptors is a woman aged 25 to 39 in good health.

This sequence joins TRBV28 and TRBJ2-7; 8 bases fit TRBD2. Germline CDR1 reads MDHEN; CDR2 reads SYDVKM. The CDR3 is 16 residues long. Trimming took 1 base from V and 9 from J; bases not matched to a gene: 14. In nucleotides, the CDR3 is TGTGCCAGCAGTTTATCCATCTTGGACGGTCGGGAGGGGCAGTACTTC. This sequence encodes CASSLSILDGREGQYF.

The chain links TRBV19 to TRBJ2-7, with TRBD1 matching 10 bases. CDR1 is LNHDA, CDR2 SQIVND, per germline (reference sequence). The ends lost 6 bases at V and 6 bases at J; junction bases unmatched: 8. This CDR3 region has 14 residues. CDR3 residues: CASRRDRGTSEQYF. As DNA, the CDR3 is TGTGCCAGTAGGAGGGACAGGGGTACAAGCGAGCAGTACTTC.

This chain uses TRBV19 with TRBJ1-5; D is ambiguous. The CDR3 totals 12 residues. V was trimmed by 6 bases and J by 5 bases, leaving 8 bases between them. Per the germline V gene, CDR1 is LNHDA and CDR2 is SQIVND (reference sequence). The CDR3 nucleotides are TGTGCCAGTAGCGGGATGGATCAGCCCCAGCATTTT. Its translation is CASSGMDQPQHF.

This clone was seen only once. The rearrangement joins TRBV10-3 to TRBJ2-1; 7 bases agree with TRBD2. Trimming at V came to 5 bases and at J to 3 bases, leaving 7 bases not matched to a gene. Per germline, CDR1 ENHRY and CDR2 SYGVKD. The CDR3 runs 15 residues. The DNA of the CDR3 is TGTGCCATCAGTTTAGGGCTAGCGGACTACAATGAGCAGTTCTTC. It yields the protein CAISLGLADYNEQFF.

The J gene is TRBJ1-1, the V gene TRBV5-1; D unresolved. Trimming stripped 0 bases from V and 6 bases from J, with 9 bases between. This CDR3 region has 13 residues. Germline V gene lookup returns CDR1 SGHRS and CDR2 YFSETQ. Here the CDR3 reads CASSLGSGPEAFF. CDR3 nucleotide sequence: TGCGCCAGCAGCTTGGGGTCTGGCCCTGAAGCTTTCTTT. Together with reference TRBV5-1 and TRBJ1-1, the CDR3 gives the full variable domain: KAGVTQTPRYLIKTRGQQVTLSCSPISGHRSVSWYQQTPGQGLQFLFEYFSETQRNKGNFPGRFSGRQFSNSRSEMNVSTLELGDSALYLCASSLGSGPEAFFGQGTRLTVV.

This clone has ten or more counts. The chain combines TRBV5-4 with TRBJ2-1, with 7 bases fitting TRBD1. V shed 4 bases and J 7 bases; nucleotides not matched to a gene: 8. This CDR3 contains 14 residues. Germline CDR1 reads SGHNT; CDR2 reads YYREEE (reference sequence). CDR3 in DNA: TGTGCCAGCAGCATTTCCGGGACAGATAATGAGCAGTTCTTC. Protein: CASSISGTDNEQFF.

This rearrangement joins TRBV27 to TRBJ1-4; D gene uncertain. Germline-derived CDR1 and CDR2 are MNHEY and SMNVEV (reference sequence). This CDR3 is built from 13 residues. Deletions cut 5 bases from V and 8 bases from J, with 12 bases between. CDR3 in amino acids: CASSHAMEEKLFF. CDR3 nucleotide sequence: TGTGCCAGCAGTCACGCCATGGAGGAAAAACTGTTTTTT.

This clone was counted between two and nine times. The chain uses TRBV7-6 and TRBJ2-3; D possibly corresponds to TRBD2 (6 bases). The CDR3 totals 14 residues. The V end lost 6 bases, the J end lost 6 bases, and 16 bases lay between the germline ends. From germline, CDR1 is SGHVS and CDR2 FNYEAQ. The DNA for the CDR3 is TGTGCCAGCAGTTTTAGGGCGGGAATGGATACGCAGTATTTT. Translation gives CASSFRAGMDTQYF.

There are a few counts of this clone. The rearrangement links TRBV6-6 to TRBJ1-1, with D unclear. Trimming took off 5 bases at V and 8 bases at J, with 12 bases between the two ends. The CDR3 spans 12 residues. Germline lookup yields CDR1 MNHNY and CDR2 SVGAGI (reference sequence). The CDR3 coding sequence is TGTGCCAGCAGTGATATCATCGGCGAAGCTTTCTTT. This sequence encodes CASSDIIGEAFF.

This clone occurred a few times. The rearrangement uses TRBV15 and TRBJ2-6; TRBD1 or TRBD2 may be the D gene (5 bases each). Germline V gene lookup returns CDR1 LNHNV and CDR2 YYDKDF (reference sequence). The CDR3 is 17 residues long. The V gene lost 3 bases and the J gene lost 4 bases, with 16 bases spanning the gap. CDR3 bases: TGTGCCACCAGCAGCCTTGGGCCAGGGACCGGGGCCAACGTCCTGACTTTC. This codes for CATSSLGPGTGANVLTF.

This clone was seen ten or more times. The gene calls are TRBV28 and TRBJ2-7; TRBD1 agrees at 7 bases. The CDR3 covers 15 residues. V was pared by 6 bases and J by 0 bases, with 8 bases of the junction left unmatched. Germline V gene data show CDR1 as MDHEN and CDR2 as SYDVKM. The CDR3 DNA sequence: TGTGCCAGCAGATCTACCGGGACAGTCTCCTACGAGCAGTACTTC. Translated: CASRSTGTVSYEQYF.

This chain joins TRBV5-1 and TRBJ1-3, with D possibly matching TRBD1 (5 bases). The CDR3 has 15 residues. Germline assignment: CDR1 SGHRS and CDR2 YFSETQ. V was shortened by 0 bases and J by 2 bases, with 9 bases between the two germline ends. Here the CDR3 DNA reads TGCGCCAGCAGCTTGGAATGGGGGGCTGGAAACACCATATATTTT. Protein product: CASSLEWGAGNTIYF.

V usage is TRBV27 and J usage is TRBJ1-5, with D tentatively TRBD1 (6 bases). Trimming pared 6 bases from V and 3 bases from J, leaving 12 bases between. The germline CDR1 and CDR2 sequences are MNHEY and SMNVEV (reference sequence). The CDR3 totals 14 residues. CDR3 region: CASSPGQINQPQHF. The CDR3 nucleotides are TGTGCCAGCAGCCCAGGACAGATCAATCAGCCCCAGCATTTT.

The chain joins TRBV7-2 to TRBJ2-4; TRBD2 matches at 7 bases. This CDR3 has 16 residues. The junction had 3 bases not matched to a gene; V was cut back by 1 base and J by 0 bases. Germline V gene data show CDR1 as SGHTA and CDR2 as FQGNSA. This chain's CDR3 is CASSLGSGVAKNIQYF. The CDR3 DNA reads TGTGCCAGCAGCTTAGGAAGCGGGGTAGCCAAAAACATTCAGTACTTC.

The CDR3 spells CASSLVGACGYTF. Written as DNA, the CDR3 is TGTGCCAGCAGCTTGGTGGGGGCTTGTGGCTACACCTTC. This chain connects TRBV5-4 to TRBJ1-2, with D maybe TRBD1 (6 bases). Germline assignment: CDR1 SGHNT and CDR2 YYREEE (reference sequence). Trimming left V 0 bases short and J 7 bases short, with 10 bases between. This CDR3 is built from 13 residues.

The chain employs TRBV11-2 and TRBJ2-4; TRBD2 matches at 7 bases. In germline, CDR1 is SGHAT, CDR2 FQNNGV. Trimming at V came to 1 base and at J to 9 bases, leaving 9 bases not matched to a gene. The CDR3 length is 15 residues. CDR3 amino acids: CASSLGGGSTAIQYF. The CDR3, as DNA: TGTGCCAGCAGCTTAGGCGGGGGATCGACGGCCATTCAGTACTTC.

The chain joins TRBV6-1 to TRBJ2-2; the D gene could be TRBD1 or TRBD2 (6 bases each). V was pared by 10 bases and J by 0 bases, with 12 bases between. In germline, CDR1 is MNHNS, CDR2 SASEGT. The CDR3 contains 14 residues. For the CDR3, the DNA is TGTGCCACCAAGGGGGGTTCGAACACCGGGGAGCTGTTTTTT. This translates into CATKGGSNTGELFF.

The CDR3 DNA is TGCACCAGCAGCCAAGAACCCTTAACTAGCGGGAGGGGAGATACGCAGTATTTT. Its protein is CTSSQEPLTSGRGDTQYF. The chain uses TRBV1 and TRBJ2-3; the D segment call TRBD2 is taken from the table without a DNA check. TRBV1 is classified as a pseudogene. The CDR3 covers 18 residues.

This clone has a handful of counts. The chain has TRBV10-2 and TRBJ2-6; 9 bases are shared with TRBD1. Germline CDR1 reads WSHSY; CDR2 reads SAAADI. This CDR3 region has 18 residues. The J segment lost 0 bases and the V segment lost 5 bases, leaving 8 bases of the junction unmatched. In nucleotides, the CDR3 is TGCGCCAGCAGTTATACCGGGACAGGGTTCTCTGGGGCCAACGTCCTGACTTTC. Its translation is CASSYTGTGFSGANVLTF.

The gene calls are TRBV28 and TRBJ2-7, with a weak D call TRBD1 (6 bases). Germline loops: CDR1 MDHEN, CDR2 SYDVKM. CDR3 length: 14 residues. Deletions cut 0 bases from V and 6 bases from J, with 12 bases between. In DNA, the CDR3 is TGTGCCAGCAGTTTATGGATACAGGGACCCGAGCAGTACTTC. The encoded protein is CASSLWIQGPEQYF.

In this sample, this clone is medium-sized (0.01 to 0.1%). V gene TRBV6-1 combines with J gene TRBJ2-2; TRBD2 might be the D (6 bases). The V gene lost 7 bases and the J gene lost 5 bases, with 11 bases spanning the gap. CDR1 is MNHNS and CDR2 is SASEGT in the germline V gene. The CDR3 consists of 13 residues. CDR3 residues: CASTPGETGELFF. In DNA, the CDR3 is TGTGCCAGCACCCCGGGGGAGACCGGGGAGCTGTTTTTT.

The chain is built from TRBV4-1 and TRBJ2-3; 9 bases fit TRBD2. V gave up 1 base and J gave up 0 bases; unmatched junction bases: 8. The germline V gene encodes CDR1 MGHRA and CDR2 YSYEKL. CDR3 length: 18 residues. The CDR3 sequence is CASSQAGAGGLSTDTQYF. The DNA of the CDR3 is TGCGCCAGCAGCCAAGCGGGCGCGGGAGGGCTCAGCACAGATACGCAGTATTTT.

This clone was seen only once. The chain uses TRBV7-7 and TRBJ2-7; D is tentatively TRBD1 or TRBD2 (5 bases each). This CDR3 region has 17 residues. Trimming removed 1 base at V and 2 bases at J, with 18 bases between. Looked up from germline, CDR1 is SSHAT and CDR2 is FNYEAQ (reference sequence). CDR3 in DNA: TGTGCCAGCAGCTTAGAGAAGAGGGGCACGCGAACCTACGAGCAGTACTTC. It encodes CASSLEKRGTRTYEQYF. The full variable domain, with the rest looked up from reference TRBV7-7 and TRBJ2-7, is GAGVSQSPRYKVTKRGQDVTLRCDPISSHATLYWYQQALGQGPEFLTYFNYEAQPDKSGLPSDRFSAERPEGSISTLTIQRTEQRDSAMYRCASSLEKRGTRTYEQYFGPGTRLTVT.

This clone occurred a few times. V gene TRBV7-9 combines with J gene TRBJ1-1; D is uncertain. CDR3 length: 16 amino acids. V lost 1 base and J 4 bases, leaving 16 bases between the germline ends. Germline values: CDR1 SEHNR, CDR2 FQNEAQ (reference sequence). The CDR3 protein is CASSLGGGGWGTEAFF. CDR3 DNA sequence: TGTGCCAGCAGCTTAGGAGGTGGAGGGTGGGGCACTGAAGCTTTCTTT.

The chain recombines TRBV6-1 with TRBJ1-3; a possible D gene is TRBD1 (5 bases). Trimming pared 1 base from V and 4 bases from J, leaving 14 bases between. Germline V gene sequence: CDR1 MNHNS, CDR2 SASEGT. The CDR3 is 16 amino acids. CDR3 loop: CASSEVRGAGGNTIYF. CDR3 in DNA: TGTGCCAGCAGTGAAGTGCGGGGCGCCGGAGGAAACACCATATATTTT.

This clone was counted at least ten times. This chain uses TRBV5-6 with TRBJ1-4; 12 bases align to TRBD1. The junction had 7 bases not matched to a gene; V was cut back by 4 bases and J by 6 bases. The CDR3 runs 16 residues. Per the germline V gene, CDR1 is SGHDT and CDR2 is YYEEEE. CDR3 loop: CASSRGTGGADEKLFF. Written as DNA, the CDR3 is TGTGCCAGCAGCAGAGGGACAGGGGGCGCAGATGAAAAACTGTTTTTT. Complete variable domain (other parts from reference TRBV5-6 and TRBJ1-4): DAGVTQSPTHLIKTRGQQVTLRCSPKSGHDTVSWYQQALGQGPQFIFQYYEEEERQRGNFPDRFSGHQFPNYSSELNVNALLLGDSALYLCASSRGTGGADEKLFFGSGTQLSVL.